The entry that follows covers one T cell receptor beta chain sequence. Antigen unknown. The data were taken from a study of T cells in localized non-small cell lung cancer. The germline CDR1 and CDR2 sequences are SGHRS and YFSETQ. Germline trimming cut 4 bases from V and 6 bases from J; bases unmatched to any gene: 5. The CDR3 is 15 amino acids. Findings and limits, study-wide: Longer overall survival was associated with a higher density of T cells in the blood. A median approximately 57 of the top 100 tumor clones appeared in adjacent lung. Owing to sequencing of a solitary tumor region, heterogeneity cannot be discounted.

The table came from immunoSEQ multiplex PCR; TCRdb's copy has only in-frame clones and leaves some out. The repertoire holds some 28,000 clones, with roughly 89% as singletons. The receptor comes from a woman aged 18 to 55 with stage I lung adenocarcinoma. The chain is built from TRBV5-1 and TRBJ2-2; TRBD1 matches at 11 bases. The sequencing used peripheral blood, collected before any cancer treatment. Here the CDR3 reads CASSVEGQGAGELFF. The CDR3 DNA sequence: TGCGCCAGCAGCGTAGAGGGACAGGGGGCCGGGGAGCTGTTTTTT.